This TCR beta chain was found in a study of T cell responses to AZD1222 COVID-19 vaccine. Trimming removed 3 bases at V and 5 bases at J, with 21 bases between. The CDR3 sequence is 17 residues long. The germline V gene encodes CDR1 MDHEN and CDR2 SYDVKM. The protocol was immunoSEQ multiplex PCR, while the TCRdb copy is restricted to in-frame clones and leaves out a portion. In the table there are about 110,000 clones, about 91% of which are singletons. This receptor was taken from an adult in good health. The chain is built from TRBV28 and TRBJ2-3; the D gene is possibly TRBD1 (6 bases). The sample was peripheral blood, taken on day 0 of AZD1222 vaccination. The CDR3 DNA reads TGTGCCAGCAGTTTGTGGCAGGGGCTCCCCGGCGGAGATACGCAGTATTTT. This gives the protein CASSLWQGLPGGDTQYF. Full variable domain (rest looked up from reference TRBV28 and TRBJ2-3): DVKVTQSSRYLVKRTGEKVFLECVQDMDHENMFWYRQDPGLGLRLIYFSYDVKMKEKGDIPEGYSVSREKKERFSLILESASTNQTSMYLCASSLWQGLPGGDTQYFGPGTRLTVL.